Shown below are 22 T cell receptor beta chains from a single sample sequenced in a study of response to subunit inactivated influenza vaccine. TCRdb redid the calling of the RT-PCR reads with MiXCR, one entry per CDR3 protein. The data contain 550,000 to 600,000 distinct CDR3 sequences, 10% to 15% of them singletons. Sequenced material: PBMCs from blood, taken on the day of vaccination. These receptor sequences come from a man between 45 and 60 years old who received an inactivated influenza vaccine.

In this sample, this clonotype turned up a few times. The V call is TRBV6-2 or TRBV6-3, the J call TRBJ1-2; 7 bases are a match to TRBD1. The CDR3 has 16 residues. Germline loops: CDR1 MNHEY, CDR2 SVGEGT. V was pared by 2 bases and J by 8 bases, with 14 bases of the junction left unmatched. CDR3 coding DNA: TGTGCCAGCAGTTACCGATTTACAGGGGCCTCGGGAGGCTACACCTTC. This codes for CASSYRFTGASGGYTF.

This clonotype has only a few counts. The chain carries TRBV20-1 and TRBJ2-2; 7 nucleotides line up with TRBD2. J gave up 2 bases and V 6 bases, and 6 bases lay outside the gene matches. CDR1 DFQATT and CDR2 SNEGSKA come from the germline V gene (reference sequence). The CDR3 runs 14 residues. The DNA for the CDR3 is TGCAGTGCAAAGGGACTAACAAACACCGGGGAGCTGTTTTTT. This codes for CSAKGLTNTGELFF.

This clonotype was seen more than once but under ten times. This chain links TRBV12-3 or TRBV12-4 with TRBJ2-3; 10 bases map to TRBD2. There are 16 residues in the CDR3. The ends lost 6 bases at V and 2 bases at J; junction bases unmatched: 8. CDR3 DNA sequence: TGTGCCAGCAGCATGAGGACTAGCGGTTCCACAGATACGCAGTATTTT. Protein: CASSMRTSGSTDTQYF.

A few counts support this clonotype. This sequence joins TRBV7-2 and TRBJ2-7; D is uncertain. V was cut by 5 bases and J by 7 bases, with 9 bases left in between. CDR3 length equals 11 residues. CDR1 and CDR2 (germline): SGHTA, FQGNSA. The DNA for the CDR3 is TGTGCCAGCAGCCGATTCGGAGAGCAGTACTTC. This sequence encodes CASSRFGEQYF.

This clonotype was found a few times. The V and J genes are TRBV6-2 or TRBV6-3 and TRBJ2-3; TRBD2 matches at 13 bases. The germline gives CDR1 MNHEY, CDR2 SVGEGT. This CDR3 has 17 residues. V dropped 2 bases and J dropped 2; count of bases not matched to a gene: 4. The CDR3 reads CASSYPTSGGFTDTQYF. The CDR3 DNA reads TGTGCCAGCAGTTACCCGACTAGCGGGGGGTTCACAGATACGCAGTATTTT.

Many counts were recorded for this clonotype. The rearrangement joins TRBV5-1 to TRBJ2-1, with 13 bases identical to TRBD2. There are 16 residues in the CDR3. With V trimmed by 2 bases and J by 6 bases, 5 bases remained unmatched. CDR1 is SGHRS, CDR2 YFSETQ, per germline. For the CDR3, the DNA is TGCGCCAGCAGCTTACGACTAGCGGGGGGCCTCAATGAGCAGTTCTTC. This gives the protein CASSLRLAGGLNEQFF.

This clonotype was seen a few times. This chain connects TRBV5-1 to TRBJ2-1, with TRBD2 identical over 11 bases. This CDR3 has 15 amino acids. Germline values: CDR1 SGHRS, CDR2 YFSETQ. Trimming took 2 bases from V and 8 from J; bases not matched to a gene: 6. The CDR3 here is CASSLTSGSLDEQFF. In DNA, the CDR3 is TGCGCCAGCAGCTTAACTAGCGGGAGTTTGGATGAGCAGTTCTTC.

This clonotype was seen repeatedly, ten times or more. The rearrangement uses TRBV20-1 and TRBJ2-2; D is uncertain. The V end was cut by 3 bases, the J end by 1 base, with 15 bases between. CDR3 length equals 16 residues. CDR1 DFQATT and CDR2 SNEGSKA come from the germline V gene (reference sequence). The CDR3 DNA reads as TGCAGTGCTAGGGGCTGGACGGAGCTGAACACCGGGGAGCTGTTTTTT. This gives the protein CSARGWTELNTGELFF.

There are a few counts of this clonotype. CDR3 bases: TGTGCCAGCAGTGTGCCGGGCAGCACCGGGGAGCTGTTTTTT. This codes for CASSVPGSTGELFF. The chain links TRBV28 to TRBJ2-2, with D unresolved. V gave up 5 bases and J gave up 4 bases, with 11 bases separating them. The length of the CDR3 is 14 residues. From germline, CDR1 is MDHEN and CDR2 SYDVKM.

This clonotype was picked up a small number of times. This rearrangement joins TRBV7-2 to TRBJ1-5; D is uncertain. This CDR3 is built from 14 residues. Trimming pared 0 bases from V and 2 bases from J, leaving 5 bases between. Germline CDR1 reads SGHTA; CDR2 reads FQGNSA. The CDR3 here is CASSLADGNQPQHF. Written as DNA, the CDR3 is TGTGCCAGCAGCTTAGCGGACGGCAATCAGCCCCAGCATTTT. Full variable domain (outside the CDR3, taken from reference TRBV7-2 and TRBJ1-5): GAGVSQSPSNKVTEKGKDVELRCDPISGHTALYWYRQSLGQGLEFLIYFQGNSAPDKSGLPSDRFSAERTGGSVSTLTIQRTQQEDSAVYLCASSLADGNQPQHFGDGTRLSIL.

The table lists this clonotype with a few counts. V usage is TRBV5-1 and J usage is TRBJ2-7; D is perhaps TRBD2 (7 bases). The CDR3 consists of 14 residues. Germline V gene lookup returns CDR1 SGHRS and CDR2 YFSETQ. Trimming pared 2 bases from V and 5 bases from J, leaving 14 bases between. In nucleotides, the CDR3 is TGCGCCAGCAGCTTCCGGGGGGCGACCGACGAGCAGTACTTC. It yields the protein CASSFRGATDEQYF. The whole variable domain, remainder taken from reference TRBV5-1 and TRBJ2-7, is KAGVTQTPRYLIKTRGQQVTLSCSPISGHRSVSWYQQTPGQGLQFLFEYFSETQRNKGNFPGRFSGRQFSNSRSEMNVSTLELGDSALYLCASSFRGATDEQYFGPGTRLTVT.

This clonotype was recorded at least ten times. The J gene is TRBJ1-5, the V gene TRBV11-1, with D tentatively TRBD1 (5 bases). Per the germline V gene, CDR1 is SGHAT and CDR2 is FQDESV (reference sequence). The CDR3 spans 18 residues. With 5 bases removed from V and 4 bases from J, the gap between germline ends came to 24 bases. As DNA, the CDR3 is TGTGCCAGCAGCCCAGGGACCGCGCTCGGGTCTAGGAATCAGCCCCAGCATTTT. Its protein is CASSPGTALGSRNQPQHF.

This clonotype was counted a few times. V usage is TRBV2 and J usage is TRBJ2-5; TRBD2 aligns across 7 bases. From germline, CDR1 is SNHLY and CDR2 FYNNEI. The CDR3 covers 14 residues. Germline trimming cut 1 base from V and 4 bases from J; bases unmatched to any gene: 3. CDR3 region: CASSEVTSPETQYF. CDR3 DNA sequence: TGTGCCAGCAGTGAAGTGACTAGCCCAGAGACCCAGTACTTC.

This clonotype was detected a few times. V usage is TRBV4-2 and J usage is TRBJ2-3; perhaps TRBD1 as D (6 bases). Germline V gene sequence: CDR1 LGHNA, CDR2 YNFKEQ. The CDR3 covers 15 residues. V lost 0 bases to trimming and J lost 6 bases, with 13 bases between them. The CDR3 DNA reads as TGTGCCAGCAGCCAAGATTTACAGGGATTGGATACGCAGTATTTT. Its protein product is CASSQDLQGLDTQYF.

This clonotype was seen only once. The chain employs TRBV9 and TRBJ2-6; D is undetermined. Trimming removed 1 base at V and 0 bases at J, with 5 bases between. This CDR3 region has 15 residues. CDR1 is SGDLS and CDR2 is YYNGEE in the germline V gene. The CDR3 region is CASSVPVSGANVLTF. In nucleotides, the CDR3 is TGTGCCAGCAGCGTACCAGTCTCTGGGGCCAACGTCCTGACTTTC.

This clonotype was seen repeatedly, ten times or more. This rearrangement joins TRBV12-3 or TRBV12-4 to TRBJ1-5; TRBD1 aligns across 7 bases. Germline trimming cut 6 bases from V and 2 bases from J; bases unmatched to any gene: 4. The CDR3 has 14 residues. The CDR3 nucleotides are TGTGCCAGCAGAAGCACAGGGGGCAATCAGCCCCAGCATTTT. Amino acid sequence: CASRSTGGNQPQHF.

This chain uses TRBV5-1 with TRBJ1-1, with 8 nucleotides matching TRBD1. After removal of 4 bases from V and 4 bases from J, the junction contained 12 bases not matched to a gene. Germline loops: CDR1 SGHRS, CDR2 YFSETQ. The CDR3 is made up of 16 amino acids. CDR3 bases: TGCGCCAGCAGCCCACTCACAGCAGGGGGCGGCACTGAAGCTTTCTTT. Protein product: CASSPLTAGGGTEAFF.

There are a few counts of this clonotype. J is TRBJ2-3 and V is TRBV5-1; TRBD1 is a possible D gene (5 bases). The CDR3 totals 16 residues. Germline V CDR1 and CDR2: SGHRS, YFSETQ. Trimming left V 1 base short and J 0 bases short, with 12 bases between. Here the CDR3 reads CASSLFRQSSTDTQYF. DNA for the CDR3: TGCGCCAGCAGCTTGTTTCGACAGTCTAGCACAGATACGCAGTATTTT. The entire variable domain, with the rest obtained from reference TRBV5-1 and TRBJ2-3, is as follows: KAGVTQTPRYLIKTRGQQVTLSCSPISGHRSVSWYQQTPGQGLQFLFEYFSETQRNKGNFPGRFSGRQFSNSRSEMNVSTLELGDSALYLCASSLFRQSSTDTQYFGPGTRLTVL.

The chain uses TRBV3-1 and TRBJ2-5; tentative D call: TRBD1 (6 bases). Trimming shortened V by 0 bases and J by 5 bases, and 28 bases separated the two germline ends. Germline V CDR1 and CDR2: LGHDT, YNNKEL (reference sequence). The CDR3 is 20 residues long. The CDR3 spells CASSQEGPRGPQSEAETQYF. The CDR3 nucleotides are TGTGCCAGCAGCCAAGAAGGCCCCAGGGGTCCACAATCAGAGGCGGAGACCCAGTACTTC.

Here the CDR3 reads CSARDLSGSIYEQYF. The CDR3 nucleotides read TGCAGTGCTAGAGATTTGAGCGGGTCCATCTACGAGCAGTACTTC. V gene TRBV20-1 combines with J gene TRBJ2-7, with D possibly being TRBD2 (6 bases). CDR3 size: 15 residues. The germline gives CDR1 DFQATT, CDR2 SNEGSKA (reference sequence). Trimming stripped 0 bases from V and 3 bases from J, with 15 bases between.

The chain couples TRBV4-1 to TRBJ2-2; 7 nucleotides align to TRBD2. The germline V gene has CDR1 MGHRA and CDR2 YSYEKL. This CDR3 has 18 residues. V gave up 1 base and J gave up 1 base; unmatched junction bases: 9. The CDR3 sequence: CASSQGGGRRKNTGELFF. The CDR3 region has the DNA TGCGCCAGCAGCCAAGGGGGGGGGAGAAGAAAGAACACCGGGGAGCTGTTTTTT.

Comment on this clonotype: Because the CDR3 is missing its conserved closing phenylalanine or tryptophan, this is likely a read error. The V and J genes are TRBV12-3 or TRBV12-4 and TRBJ2-1; 8 bases are a match to TRBD2. The length of the CDR3 is 15 residues. V was pared by 3 bases and J by 9 bases, with 10 bases of the junction left unmatched. The CDR3 DNA reads TGTGCCAGCAGTTTGTCGGGGGGGGGATATTCTGAGCAGTTCATC. It codes for CASSLSGGGYSEQFI.